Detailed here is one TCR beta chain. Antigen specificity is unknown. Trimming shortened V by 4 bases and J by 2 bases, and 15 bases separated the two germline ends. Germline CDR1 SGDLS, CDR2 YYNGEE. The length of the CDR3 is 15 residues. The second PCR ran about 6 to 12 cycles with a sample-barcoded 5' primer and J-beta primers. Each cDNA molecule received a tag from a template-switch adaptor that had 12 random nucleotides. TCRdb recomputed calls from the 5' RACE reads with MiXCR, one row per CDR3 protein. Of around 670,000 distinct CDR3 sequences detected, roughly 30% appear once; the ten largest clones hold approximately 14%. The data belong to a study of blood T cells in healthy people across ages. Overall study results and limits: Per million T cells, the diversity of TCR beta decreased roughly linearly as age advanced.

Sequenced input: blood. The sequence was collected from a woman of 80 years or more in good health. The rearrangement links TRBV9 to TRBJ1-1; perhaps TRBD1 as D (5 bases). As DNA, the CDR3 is TGTGCCAGCAGCCCCCAGGGAATCCCAAACACTGAAGCTTTCTTT. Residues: CASSPQGIPNTEAFF.